Included here is one TCR beta chain sequence, with context. Antigen specificity is unknown. This CDR3 has 15 residues. Losses at the gene ends were 7 bases for V and 4 bases for J; bases not matched to a gene: 9. Germline values: CDR1 LNHDA, CDR2 SQIVND (reference sequence). The sample is drawn from a study of cytomegalovirus exposure and HLA in healthy donors. Turning to the study itself: There were around 100 million unique TCR beta sequences, drawn from roughly 200 million T cells, in an earlier analysis.

Primers: 60 Vbeta forward and 13 Jbeta reverse. Clones were read by immunoSEQ multiplex PCR, and TCRdb kept only the in-frame ones, dropping some. This sample has 150,000 to 200,000 clones, with 82% found just once. Study results and caveats: The classifier was said to identify cytomegalovirus status with high specificity and sensitivity.

Healthy bone marrow donors supplied every sample. The chain employs TRBV19 and TRBJ1-5; 8 bases line up with TRBD1. This receptor was obtained from a girl aged 10-17 years in good health and CMV-seropositive. The material sequenced was PBMCs. The DNA for the CDR3 is TGTGCCAGTACCAGGACAGGGAAAGGGAATCAGCCCCAGCATTTT. Amino acids: CASTRTGKGNQPQHF.